The 26 T cell receptor beta chains reported below all come from one sample, sequenced in a study of blood T cells in healthy people across ages. For the second PCR, which ran for 7 to 11 cycles, a sample-barcoded 5' primer and a J-beta primer mix were used. Each CDR3 protein is one row after TCRdb ran MiXCR on the 5' RACE reads. The sample includes approximately 1,700,000 distinct CDR3 sequences, roughly two fifths of them seen just once. The sequencing sample was made of blood. All receptors derive from a human donor in good health.

This chain joins TRBV6-1 and TRBJ1-1; D is perhaps TRBD1 (5 bases). The ends were cut back, 8 bases at V and 1 base at J, with 17 bases in the middle. CDR1 is MNHNS, CDR2 SASEGT, per germline. This CDR3 is built from 15 residues. The CDR3: CASSIVGDGNTEAFF. Here the CDR3 DNA reads TGTGCCAGCTCCATCGTGGGGGATGGGAACACTGAAGCTTTCTTT.

The chain is built from TRBV7-2 and TRBJ1-6; no firm D call. This CDR3 spans 12 amino acids. Per germline, CDR1 SGHTA and CDR2 FQGNSA. V shed 0 bases and J shed 11 bases, with 5 bases lying between them. CDR3 sequence (DNA): TGTGCCAGCAGCTTAGCCCAAACACCCCTCCACTTT. It yields the protein CASSLAQTPLHF.

This chain links TRBV7-2 with TRBJ2-3; 11 bases align to TRBD2. Germline V gives CDR1 SGHTA, CDR2 FQGNSA. This CDR3 region has 16 residues. V gave up 3 bases and J gave up 3 bases; unmatched junction bases: 5. CDR3 DNA sequence: TGTGCCAGCAGCTTTATGCTAGCGGGGGGTACAGATACGCAGTATTTT. Amino acid sequence: CASSFMLAGGTDTQYF.

The CDR3 bases are TGTGCCAGCAGTTTAGGGCAAAAGGAGGTCATTGGGGAGACCCAGTACTTC. It codes for CASSLGQKEVIGETQYF. The chain couples TRBV28 to TRBJ2-5; D is possibly TRBD2 (5 bases). Trimming took 2 bases from V and 5 from J, leaving 21 bases between them. The CDR3 has 17 residues. Germline V gene lookup returns CDR1 MDHEN and CDR2 SYDVKM.

This clonotype was observed a few times. V is TRBV29-1 and J is TRBJ1-4; TRBD1 matches 9 bases. Germline-derived CDR1 and CDR2 are SQVTM and ANQGSEA. The junction had 7 bases not matched to a gene; V was cut back by 6 bases and J by 8 bases. The CDR3 has 13 amino acids. The DNA for the CDR3 is TGCAGCGTGGAACAGGGGGCAGACGAAAAACTGTTTTTT. Protein sequence: CSVEQGADEKLFF. Combining the CDR3 with reference TRBV29-1 and TRBJ1-4 gives the whole variable domain SAVISQKPSRDICQRGTSLTIQCQVDSQVTMMFWYRQQPGQSLTLIATANQGSEATYESGFVIDKFPISRPNLTFSTLTVSNMSPEDSSIYLCSVEQGADEKLFFGSGTQLSVL.

The rearrangement links TRBV10-3 to TRBJ2-7; TRBD1 agrees at 9 bases. Germline V gene sequence: CDR1 ENHRY, CDR2 SYGVKD. CDR3 length equals 15 residues. The ends lost 2 bases at V and 3 bases at J; junction bases unmatched: 5. In DNA, the CDR3 is TGTGCCATCAGTGAGCTGGGACAGGGAGACTACGAGCAGTACTTC. Encoded protein: CAISELGQGDYEQYF.

The V call is TRBV3-1, the J call TRBJ2-4; no firm D call. The J call may be faulty, since TRBJ2-7 better matches the DNA end. The CDR3 has 14 amino acids. CDR1 and CDR2 (germline): LGHDT, YNNKEL (reference sequence). DNA for the CDR3: TGTGCCAGCAGCCCCAACCGTATCACCTACGAGCAGTACTTC. Its protein is CASSPNRITYEQYF.

The chain is built from TRBV7-9 and TRBJ2-1, with 11 bases matching TRBD2. The CDR3 length is 17 residues. J was trimmed by 9 bases and V by 5 bases; bases with no gene match: 15. Looked up from germline, CDR1 is SEHNR and CDR2 is FQNEAQ (reference sequence). The CDR3, as DNA: TGTGCCAGCAGCGTCCGACTAGCGGGGCAGTGGGAGGGTGAGCAGTTCTTC. Translation gives CASSVRLAGQWEGEQFF.

This clonotype was seen only a few times. The V gene is TRBV7-9, the J gene TRBJ2-6; TRBD1 is a possible D gene (5 bases). Germline V lookup: CDR1 SEHNR, CDR2 FQNEAQ (reference sequence). V was trimmed by 5 bases and J by 0 bases, leaving 11 bases between them. The CDR3 totals 16 residues. The CDR3 DNA sequence: TGTGCCAGCAGCCCGCGGACATCCTCTGGGGCCAACGTCCTGACTTTC. As protein: CASSPRTSSGANVLTF.

The rearrangement uses TRBV4-2 and TRBJ2-3, with 10 bases identical to TRBD2. The V and J ends lost 1 base and 6 bases, in that order; junction bases with no gene match: 7. CDR3 length: 16 amino acids. Germline CDR1 is LGHNA and CDR2 is YNFKEQ. The CDR3 nucleotides are TGTGCCAGCAGCCAAGGACTAGCGGGCGCCTGGGATACGCAGTATTTT. This encodes CASSQGLAGAWDTQYF.

Points on this clonotype: Its ends do not fully match the called genes, so a read error is possible. The chain links TRBV5-1 to TRBJ2-7; D is perhaps TRBD1 (6 bases). Germline CDR1 SGHRS, CDR2 YFSETQ. The CDR3 is 14 residues long. DNA of the CDR3: TGCGCCAGCGGCTTTCGGGACATTCGTTACGAGCAGTACTTC. As protein: CASGFRDIRYEQYF.

The V and J genes are TRBV20-1 and TRBJ2-4, with 8 nucleotides matching TRBD2. The J segment lost 13 bases and the V segment lost 0 bases, leaving 23 bases of the junction unmatched. Germline CDR1 and CDR2: DFQATT and SNEGSKA (reference sequence). The CDR3 is 18 amino acids. For the CDR3, the DNA is TGCAGTGCTAGAGATCTGGCGGGGGGCTTTAGCTCCTACAATGAGCAGTACTTC. Protein: CSARDLAGGFSSYNEQYF.

Concerning this clonotype itself: At one end the junction does not follow the germline gene, possibly because of a read error. V gene TRBV5-1 combines with J gene TRBJ1-2; D remains ambiguous. The CDR3 is 13 amino acids. CDR1 is SGHRS and CDR2 is YFSETQ in the germline V gene. The CDR3 region is CASSFQYNYGCTF. The CDR3 nucleotides read TGCGCCAGCAGCTTTCAGTATAACTATGGCTGCACCTTC.

As DNA, the CDR3 is TGTGCCTGGAGTGTGGCTGGCTACGAGCAGTACTTC. Translation gives CAWSVAGYEQYF. V is TRBV30 and J is TRBJ2-7; the D is unclear. Trimming removed 0 bases from V and 3 bases from J, with 6 bases in between. This CDR3 has 12 amino acids. CDR1 and CDR2 (germline): GTSNPN, SVGIG (reference sequence).

The CDR3 region is CASRVSYASSYNEQFF. Here the CDR3 DNA reads TGTGCCAGCCGAGTTTCATATGCAAGCTCCTACAATGAGCAGTTCTTC. The chain recombines TRBV7-2 with TRBJ2-1, with D uncertain. Trimming shortened V by 8 bases and J by 0 bases, and 17 bases separated the two germline ends. This CDR3 region has 16 residues. Germline V gene data show CDR1 as SGHTA and CDR2 as FQGNSA.

V is TRBV28 and J is TRBJ2-1; 8 bases are shared with TRBD2. Looked up from germline, CDR1 is MDHEN and CDR2 is SYDVKM. This CDR3 region has 13 residues. V lost 2 bases and J lost 13; bases outside the gene matches: 7. For the CDR3, the DNA is TGTGCCAGCAGTTTACCCGGGGGGGGATTTCAGTTCTTC. It encodes CASSLPGGGFQFF.

The V call is TRBV7-2, the J call TRBJ2-1, with unresolved D. V lost 2 bases and J 9 bases, leaving 8 bases between the germline ends. Looked up from germline, CDR1 is SGHTA and CDR2 is FQGNSA. There are 12 residues in the CDR3. The CDR3 here is CASSLKESEQFF. CDR3 sequence (DNA): TGTGCCAGCAGCTTAAAAGAGAGTGAGCAGTTCTTC.

There are a few counts of this clonotype. The chain recombines TRBV4-1 with TRBJ2-2, with 10 bases matching TRBD1. Trimming took 0 bases from V and 5 from J; bases not matched to a gene: 6. The germline V gene encodes CDR1 MGHRA and CDR2 YSYEKL. The CDR3 length is 17 residues. The CDR3 spells CASSQDTGTGETGELFF. CDR3 bases: TGCGCCAGCAGCCAAGACACCGGGACAGGGGAGACCGGGGAGCTGTTTTTT.

This rearrangement joins TRBV29-1 to TRBJ1-2; TRBD1 matches at 9 bases. Germline trimming cut 5 bases from V and 6 bases from J; bases unmatched to any gene: 7. CDR1 is SQVTM and CDR2 is ANQGSEA in the germline V gene. The CDR3 spans 13 residues. CDR3 bases: TGCAGCGTTCCCCAAACAGGGGGCGATGGCTACACCTTC. Translation: CSVPQTGGDGYTF.

This chain joins TRBV7-9 and TRBJ2-1, with 12 bases lining up with TRBD2. With V trimmed by 6 bases and J by 8 bases, 8 bases remained unmatched. CDR1 is SEHNR, CDR2 FQNEAQ, per germline (reference sequence). This CDR3 has 15 amino acids. CDR3 nucleotides: TGTGCCAGCAGTCCTAGCGGGGGGGCCAAGGATGAGCAGTTCTTC. Its translation is CASSPSGGAKDEQFF. Looking up the rest from reference TRBV7-9 and TRBJ2-1 gives the full variable domain: DTGVSQNPRHKITKRGQNVTFRCDPISEHNRLYWYRQTLGQGPEFLTYFQNEAQLEKSRLLSDRFSAERPKGSFSTLEIQRTEQGDSAMYLCASSPSGGAKDEQFFGPGTRLTVL.

The V and J genes are TRBV4-3 and TRBJ2-7, with D possibly being TRBD1 (6 bases). The germline V and J ends were trimmed by 0 bases and 6 bases, with 18 bases remaining between them. This CDR3 has 16 residues. Germline V CDR1 and CDR2: LGHNA, YSLEER. CDR3 bases: TGCGCCAGCAGCCAAGAAGTACAGGGATTTTTGGCCGAGCAGTACTTC. Its protein is CASSQEVQGFLAEQYF.

A few counts support this clonotype. V and J are TRBV4-3 and TRBJ1-2, with unresolved D. V was clipped by 4 bases and J by 3 bases, with 15 bases between them. Per the germline V gene, CDR1 is LGHNA and CDR2 is YSLEER. CDR3 size: 15 residues. CDR3 DNA sequence: TGCGCCAGCAGCCGGAGTAGGGAGGGATACTATGGCTACACCTTC. Its translation is CASSRSREGYYGYTF.

This clonotype appeared a few times. V usage is TRBV6-5 and J usage is TRBJ1-6; 7 nucleotides align to TRBD1. The CDR3 is 17 residues long. Per germline, CDR1 MNHEY and CDR2 SVGAGI. Germline trimming cut 2 bases from V and 7 bases from J; bases unmatched to any gene: 11. This CDR3 is CASSYLRQGLMNSPLHF. CDR3 in DNA: TGTGCCAGCAGTTACCTACGACAGGGATTAATGAATTCACCCCTCCACTTT.

V gene TRBV20-1 combines with J gene TRBJ2-5; D uncertain. Trimming removed 1 base at V and 11 bases at J, with 23 bases between. CDR3 length: 15 amino acids. Germline CDR1 and CDR2: DFQATT and SNEGSKA (reference sequence). CDR3 sequence (DNA): TGCAGTGCTAGAGTATCGACCCCTTGGGATGGAGAGCAGTACTTC. It encodes CSARVSTPWDGEQYF.

The chain carries TRBV5-1 and TRBJ1-2; D unclear. Germline-derived CDR1 and CDR2 are SGHRS and YFSETQ. This CDR3 is 14 amino acids long. Trimming took off 0 bases at V and 3 bases at J, with 9 bases between the two ends. CDR3 protein: CASSLADTYYGYTF. The CDR3 region has the DNA TGCGCCAGCAGCTTGGCCGACACATACTATGGCTACACCTTC. The complete variable domain, with remaining parts taken from reference TRBV5-1 and TRBJ1-2, reads KAGVTQTPRYLIKTRGQQVTLSCSPISGHRSVSWYQQTPGQGLQFLFEYFSETQRNKGNFPGRFSGRQFSNSRSEMNVSTLELGDSALYLCASSLADTYYGYTFGSGTRLTVV.

This clonotype was found a few times. J is TRBJ2-7 and V is TRBV4-3, with no clear D. The CDR3 covers 14 residues. V was shortened by 2 bases and J by 6 bases, with 14 bases between the two germline ends. The V gene's germline CDR1 is LGHNA and CDR2 YSLEER. The CDR3 loop reads CASSQNPLGGEQYF. The CDR3 nucleotides read TGCGCCAGCAGCCAAAACCCCCTTGGTGGCGAGCAGTACTTC.